The rows below give T cell receptor beta chains drawn from one sample of a study of shared clonotypes between healthy human individuals. Method: immunoSEQ multiplex PCR; TCRdb's copy keeps in-frame clones and lacks some. This table holds some 2.1 million clones, approximately 92% found once. The sequencing sample was made of naive CD8+ T cells from PBMCs. Source of these receptors: a man between 18 and 29 years old in good health. Some clones in this sample may be carry-over from other donors' samples. CDR3s include the opening cysteine and the closing phenylalanine or tryptophan. Fields, in order: D gene, clone size, CDR3 length, J gene, V gene, CDR3 protein, CDR3 DNA. A D gene is named only where the DNA matches it firmly. Some rows mark clone size as missing; the rest say once, few, many or name a class of expanded clone.

TRBD1 | - | 14 | TRBJ2-7 | TRBV25-1 | CASSPLWTGNEQYF | TGTGCCAGCAGCCCCCTTTGGACAGGGAACGAGCAGTACTTC
- | - | 14 | TRBJ2-7 | TRBV5-6 | CASSLGSTVGEQYF | TGTGCCAGCAGCTTGGGATCGACCGTGGGGGAGCAGTACTTC
- | - | 15 | TRBJ1-4 | TRBV30 | CAWNPGQGSNEKLFF | TGTGCCTGGAACCCGGGCCAGGGGTCTAATGAAAAACTGTTTTTT
- | - | 16 | TRBJ1-5 | TRBV19 | CASSIEAAGGNQPQHF | TGTGCCAGTAGTATCGAGGCGGCAGGCGGCAATCAGCCCCAGCATTTT
- | - | 13 | TRBJ2-5 | TRBV28 | CASKTPGRETQYF | TGTGCCAGCAAAACCCCAGGTCGGGAGACCCAGTACTTC
TRBD1 | - | 17 | TRBJ1-2 | TRBV7-2 | CASSLATRTGLNYGYTF | TGTGCCAGCAGCTTAGCGACCCGGACAGGCCTTAACTATGGCTACACCTTC
- | - | 15 | TRBJ2-1 | TRBV18 | CASSPPSLVHNEQFF | TGTGCCAGCTCACCACCGTCACTAGTCCACAATGAGCAGTTCTTC
- | - | 15 | TRBJ2-3 | TRBV13 | CASSPSGRGTDTQYF | TGTGCCAGCAGCCCCTCGGGTCGGGGCACAGATACGCAGTATTTT
TRBD1 | - | 14 | TRBJ2-1 | TRBV6-6 | CASSYGQGANEQFF | TGTGCCAGCAGTTACGGGCAGGGGGCGAATGAGCAGTTCTTC
- | - | 15 | TRBJ2-7 | TRBV7-8 | CASSFLRTSSYEQYF | TGTGCCAGCAGCTTTCTCAGGACAAGCTCCTACGAGCAGTACTTC
- | - | 16 | TRBJ2-5 | TRBV6-1 | CASSELQSSRQETQYF | TGTGCCAGCAGTGAATTGCAGTCTTCCCGCCAGGAGACCCAGTACTTC
TRBD1 | - | 16 | TRBJ1-5 | TRBV14 | CASSRIRGPIPQPQHF | TGTGCCAGCAGCCGGATCAGGGGGCCTATACCTCAGCCCCAGCATTTT
TRBD2 | - | 16 | TRBJ2-1 | TRBV5-1 | CASSLMGGSTANEQFF | TGCGCCAGCAGCTTGATGGGAGGGTCGACGGCCAATGAGCAGTTCTTC
- | - | 12 | TRBJ1-5 | TRBV27 | CASSTHNQPQHF | TGTGCCAGCAGCACCCACAATCAGCCCCAGCATTTT
TRBD1 | - | 14 | TRBJ2-7 | TRBV7-9 | CASSPRTGPHEQYF | TGTGCCAGCAGCCCGAGGACAGGCCCCCACGAGCAGTACTTC
- | - | 13 | TRBJ2-5 | TRBV5-6 | CASSGGTLGTQYF | TGTGCCAGCAGCGGAGGGACCCTGGGGACCCAGTACTTC
TRBD1 | - | 15 | TRBJ2-3 | TRBV9 | CASSVDDRGTDTQYF | TGTGCCAGCAGCGTAGATGACAGGGGAACAGATACGCAGTATTTT
- | - | 11 | TRBJ1-1 | TRBV20-1 | CSANHRGEAFF | TGCAGTGCAAATCACCGAGGTGAAGCTTTCTTT
TRBD2 | - | 16 | TRBJ2-1 | TRBV28 | CASSLGRELYLNEQFF | TGTGCCAGCAGCTTAGGGAGGGAGCTATATCTCAATGAGCAGTTCTTC
- | - | 16 | TRBJ2-7 | TRBV2 | CASSGPGFEGTYEQYF | TGTGCCAGCAGCGGACCGGGATTCGAGGGCACCTACGAGCAGTACTTC
- | - | 14 | TRBJ2-1 | TRBV11-2 | CASSLPGISNEQFF | TGTGCCAGCAGCTTACCAGGGATTAGCAATGAGCAGTTCTTC
TRBD1 | once | 16 | TRBJ2-3 | TRBV5-1 | CASSYWGQGSTDTQYF | TGCGCCAGCAGCTATTGGGGACAGGGGAGCACAGATACGCAGTATTTT
TRBD2 | - | 16 | TRBJ2-3 | TRBV4-3 | CASSQDTWRESDTQYF | TGCGCCAGCAGCCAAGATACTTGGCGGGAGTCAGATACGCAGTATTTT
TRBD2 | - | 17 | TRBJ2-1 | TRBV10-3 | CAISESKVLAGENEQFF | TGTGCCATCAGTGAGTCAAAGGTACTAGCGGGAGAGAATGAGCAGTTCTTC
TRBD1 | - | 15 | TRBJ2-5 | TRBV11-2 | CASSPRDRGGETQYF | TGTGCCAGCAGCCCAAGGGACAGGGGAGGAGAGACCCAGTACTTC
- | once | 14 | TRBJ2-7 | TRBV10-3 | CAISEPMDSYEQYF | TGTGCCATCAGTGAGCCAATGGATTCCTACGAGCAGTACTTC
- | - | 13 | TRBJ2-1 | TRBV30 | CAWAVFSYNEQFF | TGTGCCTGGGCTGTTTTTTCCTACAATGAGCAGTTCTTC
- | - | 13 | TRBJ2-7 | TRBV11-2 | CASSPSSTNEQYF | TGTGCCAGCAGCCCGAGCTCAACCAACGAGCAGTACTTC
- | - | 14 | TRBJ2-7 | TRBV7-3 | CASSLSAGAYEQYF | TGTGCCAGCAGCTTATCGGCAGGGGCATACGAGCAGTACTTC
- | few | 15 | TRBJ1-5 | TRBV30 | CAWSPGTTGNQPQHF | TGTGCCTGGAGTCCAGGGACGACTGGTAATCAGCCCCAGCATTTT
- | - | 14 | TRBJ1-2 | TRBV5-1 | CASRQRPGNYGYTF | TGCGCCAGCAGACAACGGCCGGGGAACTATGGCTACACCTTC
TRBD1 | once | 14 | TRBJ2-5 | TRBV5-1 | CASSPRGQRETQYF | TGCGCCAGCAGTCCGAGGGGGCAGAGAGAGACCCAGTACTTC
- | - | 13 | TRBJ1-1 | TRBV5-1 | CASSVDGNTEAFF | TGCGCCAGCAGCGTGGACGGGAACACTGAAGCTTTCTTT